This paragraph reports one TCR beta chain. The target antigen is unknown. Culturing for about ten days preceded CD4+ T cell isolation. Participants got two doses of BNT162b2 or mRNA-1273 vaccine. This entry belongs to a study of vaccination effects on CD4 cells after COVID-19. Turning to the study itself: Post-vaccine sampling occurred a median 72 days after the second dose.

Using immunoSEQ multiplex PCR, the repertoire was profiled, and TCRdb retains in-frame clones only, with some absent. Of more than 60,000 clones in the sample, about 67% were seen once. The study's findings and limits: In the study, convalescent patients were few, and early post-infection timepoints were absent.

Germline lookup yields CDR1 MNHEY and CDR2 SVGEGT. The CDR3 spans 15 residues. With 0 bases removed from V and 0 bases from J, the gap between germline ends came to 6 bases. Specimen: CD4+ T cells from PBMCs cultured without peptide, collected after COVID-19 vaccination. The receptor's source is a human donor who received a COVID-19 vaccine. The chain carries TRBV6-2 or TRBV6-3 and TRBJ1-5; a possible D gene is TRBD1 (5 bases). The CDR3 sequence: CASSYSRGSNQPQHF. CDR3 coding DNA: TGTGCCAGCAGTTACTCGAGGGGTAGCAATCAGCCCCAGCATTTT.